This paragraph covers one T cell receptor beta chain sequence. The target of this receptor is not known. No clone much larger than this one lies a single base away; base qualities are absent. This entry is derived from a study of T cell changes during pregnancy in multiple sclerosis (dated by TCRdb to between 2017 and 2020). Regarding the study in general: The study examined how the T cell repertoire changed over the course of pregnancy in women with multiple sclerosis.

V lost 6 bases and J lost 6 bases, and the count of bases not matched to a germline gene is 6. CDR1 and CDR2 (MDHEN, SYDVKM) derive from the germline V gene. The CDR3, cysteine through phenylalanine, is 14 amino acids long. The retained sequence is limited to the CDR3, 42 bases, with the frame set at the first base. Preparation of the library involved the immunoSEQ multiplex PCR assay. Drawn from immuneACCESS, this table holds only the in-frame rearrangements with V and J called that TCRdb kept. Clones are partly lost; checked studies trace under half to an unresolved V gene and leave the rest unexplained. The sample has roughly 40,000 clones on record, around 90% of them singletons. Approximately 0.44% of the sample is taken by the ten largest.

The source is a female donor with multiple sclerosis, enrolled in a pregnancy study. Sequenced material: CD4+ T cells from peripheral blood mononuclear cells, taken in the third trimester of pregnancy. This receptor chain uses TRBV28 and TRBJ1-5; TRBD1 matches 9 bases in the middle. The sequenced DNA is TGTGCCAGCAGGCCCCCGGGACAGGGTCAGCCCCAGCATTTT. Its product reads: CASRPPGQGQPQHF. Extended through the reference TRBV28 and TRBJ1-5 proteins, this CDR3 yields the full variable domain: DVKVTQSSRYLVKRTGEKVFLECVQDMDHENMFWYRQDPGLGLRLIYFSYDVKMKEKGDIPEGYSVSREKKERFSLILESASTNQTSMYLCASRPPGQGQPQHFGDGTRLSIL.